The 26 T cell receptor beta chains below come from one sample, sequenced in a study of cytomegalovirus exposure and HLA in healthy donors. The PCR used 60 Vbeta and 13 Jbeta primers. TCRdb keeps only in-frame clones here, not all; method: immunoSEQ multiplex PCR. Of about 120,000 clones listed, 81% are singletons. Sequencing was done on a sample of PBMCs. These TCRs come from a man aged 35 to 55 in good health and CMV-seronegative.

This clone was seen repeatedly, ten times or more. The gene calls are TRBV4-3 and TRBJ2-7; D unresolved. Germline V gene sequence: CDR1 LGHNA, CDR2 YSLEER. The V and J ends lost 3 bases and 4 bases respectively, with 13 bases between them. The CDR3 extends over 14 amino acids. The CDR3 sequence: CASSQGQQLYEQYF. The DNA of the CDR3 is TGCGCCAGCAGCCAGGGCCAGCAGCTATACGAGCAGTACTTC.

V and J are TRBV19 and TRBJ2-7; 11 bases match TRBD2. J lost 2 bases, V lost 6 bases, and 6 bases had no gene match. Germline V gene sequence: CDR1 LNHDA, CDR2 SQIVND (reference sequence). The CDR3 sequence is 15 residues long. The CDR3 DNA sequence: TGTGCCAGTAGAAGGGGACTAGCGGACGCCTACGAGCAGTACTTC. It yields the protein CASRRGLADAYEQYF.

This chain uses TRBV30 with TRBJ1-1; a weak D match, TRBD1 (6 bases). Looked up from germline, CDR1 is GTSNPN and CDR2 is SVGIG (reference sequence). The V end lost 5 bases, the J end lost 4 bases, and 14 bases lay between the germline ends. The CDR3 extends over 13 amino acids. The CDR3 coding sequence is TGTGCCTGGTCAGGGGAGGGTGGCACTGAAGCTTTCTTT. It translates to CAWSGEGGTEAFF. Combining the CDR3 with reference TRBV30 and TRBJ1-1 gives the whole variable domain SQTIHQWPATLVQPVGSPLSLECTVEGTSNPNLYWYRQAAGRGLQLLFYSVGIGQISSEVPQNLSASRPQDRQFILSSKKLLLSDSGFYLCAWSGEGGTEAFFGQGTRLTVV.

This clone was seen more than once but under ten times. The chain couples TRBV4-3 to TRBJ2-1; TRBD1 agrees at 9 bases. V shed 0 bases and J 2 bases; nucleotides not matched to a gene: 8. Germline CDR1 reads LGHNA; CDR2 reads YSLEER. The CDR3 sequence is 18 residues long. The CDR3 here is CASSQEAPGTGPYNEQFF. DNA for the CDR3: TGCGCCAGCAGCCAAGAGGCTCCCGGGACAGGGCCCTACAATGAGCAGTTCTTC.

This chain connects TRBV4-3 to TRBJ2-1; the D gene is possibly TRBD2 (6 bases). The V end was cut by 4 bases, the J end by 6 bases, with 16 bases between. From germline, CDR1 is LGHNA and CDR2 YSLEER. The CDR3 extends over 15 amino acids. CDR3 residues: CASSRGAGSINEQFF. CDR3 bases: TGCGCCAGCAGCCGCGGGGCAGGGTCCATCAATGAGCAGTTCTTC.

The genes are TRBV30 and TRBJ1-3, with D unresolved. Germline lookup yields CDR1 GTSNPN and CDR2 SVGIG (reference sequence). Trimming took 0 bases from V and 8 from J, leaving 5 bases between them. The CDR3 extends over 11 amino acids. The CDR3 sequence: CAWSVLDTIYF. The DNA of the CDR3 is TGTGCCTGGAGTGTACTGGACACCATATATTTT.

The CDR3 loop reads CASSFQTGGNQPQHF. CDR3 DNA sequence: TGTGCCAGCTCATTCCAGACAGGGGGCAATCAGCCCCAGCATTTT. This chain uses TRBV18 with TRBJ1-5; 8 bases map to TRBD1. Germline CDR1 is KGHSH and CDR2 is LQKENI. Trimming cost V 5 bases and J 2 bases; bases outside gene matches: 5. The CDR3 runs 15 residues.

This clone was counted once. V and J are TRBV25-1 and TRBJ1-1; 12 nucleotides match TRBD1. V shed 6 bases, J shed 3 bases, and the junction held 14 bases outside the gene matches. The CDR3 has 18 residues. CDR1 is MGHDK and CDR2 is SYGVNS in the germline V gene. CDR3 DNA: TGTGCCAGCAGCCTAATCATATCCGGGACAGGGGGCCACACTGAAGCTTTCTTT. Residues: CASSLIISGTGGHTEAFF.

The rearrangement joins TRBV25-1 to TRBJ2-7; 10 positions match TRBD2. The V gene's germline CDR1 is MGHDK and CDR2 SYGVNS. The CDR3 covers 14 residues. V shed 1 base, J shed 6 bases, and the junction held 3 bases outside the gene matches. CDR3 region: CASSEWSSGSEQYF. CDR3 DNA: TGTGCCAGCAGTGAATGGTCTAGCGGGAGCGAGCAGTACTTC.

V usage is TRBV11-3 and J usage is TRBJ2-3, with TRBD2 matching 9 bases. CDR1 and CDR2 (germline): SGHNT, YENEEA. This CDR3 has 14 residues. The V gene end was trimmed by 1 base and the J gene end by 11 bases; junction bases not matched to a gene: 7. Written as DNA, the CDR3 is TGTGCCAGCAGCTTAGGTGCGGGGGGGCAAGGGCAGTATTTT. Protein sequence: CASSLGAGGQGQYF.

The chain recombines TRBV18 with TRBJ1-1; D possibly corresponds to TRBD1 (5 bases). CDR1 and CDR2 (germline): KGHSH, LQKENI. This CDR3 has 16 amino acids. Trimming removed 3 bases from V and 4 bases from J, with 18 bases in between. CDR3 DNA sequence: TGTGCCAGCTCACCTGGGGTCGGGGGGGTGAGCACTGAAGCTTTCTTT. This gives the protein CASSPGVGGVSTEAFF.

The chain recombines TRBV7-2 with TRBJ1-2; perhaps TRBD1 as D (5 bases). With 5 bases removed from V and 6 bases from J, the gap between germline ends came to 19 bases. The CDR3 covers 15 residues. Germline V lookup: CDR1 SGHTA, CDR2 FQGNSA. CDR3 nucleotide sequence: TGTGCCAGCAGCCCCCGGCCCAGGGAGGGAGATGGCTACACCTTC. Its protein is CASSPRPREGDGYTF.

This clone turned up a few times. The CDR3: CASSEGRVRSGYTF. CDR3 nucleotide sequence: TGTGCCAGCAGTGAAGGCAGGGTTCGATCGGGCTACACCTTC. V usage is TRBV2 and J usage is TRBJ1-2; D might be TRBD1 (5 bases). Germline CDR1 SNHLY, CDR2 FYNNEI. The ends were cut back, 1 base at V and 8 bases at J, with 14 bases in the middle. The CDR3 runs 14 residues.

The V and J genes are TRBV20-1 and TRBJ2-5; D remains ambiguous. Germline V lookup: CDR1 DFQATT, CDR2 SNEGSKA (reference sequence). V lost 6 bases and J lost 5, with 10 bases in between. CDR3 length equals 11 residues. The CDR3 spells CSARTVETQYF. The CDR3, as DNA: TGCAGTGCGCGTACAGTGGAGACCCAGTACTTC.

This sequence joins TRBV19 and TRBJ2-7; D is possibly TRBD2 (6 bases). Germline loops: CDR1 LNHDA, CDR2 SQIVND (reference sequence). The CDR3 is 14 residues long. Trimming removed 3 bases at V and 0 bases at J, with 9 bases between. CDR3 bases: TGTGCCAGTAGTATGGCGGGGCGCTCCTACGAGCAGTACTTC. Translated, it gives CASSMAGRSYEQYF.

The J gene is TRBJ2-7, the V gene TRBV19, with D hard to call. The CDR3 loop spans 15 amino acids. Germline-derived CDR1 and CDR2 are LNHDA and SQIVND (reference sequence). V was pared by 4 bases and J by 1 base, with 14 bases between. In DNA, the CDR3 is TGTGCCAGTAGTAACTTGGGCGAGACATCCTACGAGCAGTACTTC. It translates to CASSNLGETSYEQYF.

V and J are TRBV5-1 and TRBJ1-2; a possible D gene is TRBD1 (6 bases). The V gene lost 4 bases and the J gene lost 8 bases, with 15 bases spanning the gap. This CDR3 region has 13 residues. Germline assignment: CDR1 SGHRS and CDR2 YFSETQ. CDR3 region: CASSLNRARGYTF. The CDR3 nucleotides read TGCGCCAGCAGCCTGAACAGGGCACGAGGCTACACCTTC.

The CDR3: CATSRGTGGNYEQYF. CDR3 coding DNA: TGTGCCACCAGCAGAGGGACAGGGGGCAACTACGAGCAGTACTTC. The chain joins TRBV15 to TRBJ2-7; 11 bases map to TRBD1. V lost 1 base to trimming and J lost 3 bases; unmatched junction nucleotides: 2. From germline, CDR1 is LNHNV and CDR2 YYDKDF (reference sequence). The CDR3 runs 15 residues.

The chain combines TRBV25-1 with TRBJ2-2, with 12 bases lining up with TRBD1. The V gene's germline CDR1 is MGHDK and CDR2 SYGVNS. The CDR3 loop spans 14 amino acids. V was clipped by 5 bases and J by 9 bases; unmatched bases: 4. The CDR3 loop reads CASSPGQGAWELFF. In DNA form, the CDR3 reads TGTGCCAGCAGTCCGGGACAGGGGGCCTGGGAGCTGTTTTTT.

This clone was seen only a few times. This chain joins TRBV29-1 and TRBJ1-1; D is uncertain. The V and J ends lost 1 base and 1 base respectively, with 7 bases between them. Germline V gene sequence: CDR1 SQVTM, CDR2 ANQGSEA. CDR3 length equals 13 residues. CDR3: CSVEGSRNTEAFF. The CDR3 DNA sequence: TGCAGCGTTGAAGGGAGCAGGAACACTGAAGCTTTCTTT.

CDR3 sequence reads: CASRPTGTVEKLFF. Here the CDR3 DNA reads TGTGCCAGCAGACCTACAGGGACCGTTGAAAAACTGTTTTTT. The V call is TRBV6-6, the J call TRBJ1-4; the D gene is possibly TRBD1 (6 bases). The CDR3 runs 14 residues. Germline values: CDR1 MNHNY, CDR2 SVGAGI (reference sequence). The V end lost 6 bases, the J end lost 7 bases, and 15 bases lay between the germline ends.

The chain is built from TRBV29-1 and TRBJ2-7; TRBD1 aligns across 7 bases. The J segment lost 0 bases and the V segment lost 6 bases, leaving 5 bases of the junction unmatched. The CDR3 sequence is 13 residues long. The germline CDR1 and CDR2 sequences are SQVTM and ANQGSEA. The CDR3 coding sequence is TGCAGCGTCTGGACAGGCGACTCCTACGAGCAGTACTTC. This encodes CSVWTGDSYEQYF.

Only a few counts were recorded for this clone. The rearrangement uses TRBV5-8 and TRBJ1-2; the D gene is possibly TRBD1 (5 bases). This CDR3 spans 13 amino acids. CDR1 SGHTS and CDR2 YDEGEE come from the germline V gene. V was trimmed by 5 bases and J by 3 bases, leaving 11 bases between them. The CDR3 is CASSFPGDYGYTF. DNA of the CDR3: TGTGCCAGCAGTTTTCCGGGGGACTATGGCTACACCTTC.

The rearrangement links TRBV7-6 to TRBJ1-6; D is undetermined. Germline assignment: CDR1 SGHVS and CDR2 FNYEAQ. This CDR3 is 14 amino acids long. Trimming cost V 1 base and J 5 bases, with 6 bases left between them. The CDR3 DNA follows: TGTGCCAGCAGCTTAGGGCCCAATAATTCACCCCTCCACTTT. This codes for CASSLGPNNSPLHF.

The rearrangement links TRBV19 to TRBJ2-7, with 9 bases matching TRBD2. Germline CDR1 reads LNHDA; CDR2 reads SQIVND (reference sequence). CDR3 length: 15 residues. Trimming cost V 5 bases and J 3 bases; bases outside gene matches: 8. CDR3 loop: CASSSAAGGLYEQYF. The DNA for the CDR3 is TGTGCCAGTAGTTCCGCAGCGGGAGGCCTCTACGAGCAGTACTTC.

The chain employs TRBV10-3 and TRBJ2-5; D perhaps matches TRBD1 (6 bases). V was shortened by 0 bases and J by 4 bases, with 15 bases between the two germline ends. The CDR3 spans 16 residues. In germline, CDR1 is ENHRY, CDR2 SYGVKD. The CDR3 sequence is CAISESRGSSGETQYF. The CDR3 DNA is TGTGCCATCAGTGAGTCGAGGGGGTCGTCAGGAGAGACCCAGTACTTC.